This TCR beta chain was obtained from a study of T cell changes during pregnancy in multiple sclerosis. The CDR3 consists of 14 residues. The germline CDR1 and CDR2 sequences are MDHEN and SYDVKM. V trimming: 8 bases; J trimming: 1 base; junction bases outside the gene matches: 2. Assay used: immunoSEQ multiplex PCR; TCRdb lists only in-frame clones, some missing. The sample yields 90,000 to 100,000 clones, around 92% seen once. The sequences come from peripheral blood, collected after pregnancy. The origin of this receptor is a female donor in good health, enrolled as a control in a pregnancy study. The J gene is TRBJ2-3, the V gene TRBV28; TRBD2 matches at 11 bases. CDR3 sequence reads: CASLLAGGTDTQYF. CDR3 sequence (DNA): TGTGCCAGCCTACTAGCGGGAGGCACAGATACGCAGTATTTT.